The 22 T cell receptor beta chains below come from one sample, sequenced in a study of blood T cell repertoires in COVID-19. Generated by immunoSEQ multiplex PCR, the TCRdb table keeps only in-frame clones and is missing some. The data hold 130,000 or so clones, with 84% observed a single time. The sample comprised peripheral blood. The origin of the receptors is a woman aged 55-75 years with acute or convalescent COVID-19.

This clone was observed a single time. V and J are TRBV12-5 and TRBJ2-2; TRBD2 aligns across 14 bases. The CDR3 sequence is 16 residues long. Germline CDR1 is LGHNT and CDR2 is FRNRAP. With 6 bases clipped from V and 7 bases from J, the junction kept 7 bases outside the gene matches. The CDR3 DNA reads TGTGCTAGTGGCCTGACTAGCGGGGGGGCCGGCGGGGAGCTGTTTTTT. Its translation is CASGLTSGGAGGELFF. The variable domain in full, completed from reference TRBV12-5 and TRBJ2-2, reads DARVTQTPRHKVTEMGQEVTMRCQPILGHNTVFWYRQTMMQGLELLAYFRNRAPLDDSGMPKDRFSAEMPDATLATLKIQPSEPRDSAVYFCASGLTSGGAGGELFFGEGSRLTVL.

This chain links TRBV21-1 with TRBJ1-1; the table's D gene call, TRBD1, was not cross checked with the DNA. TRBV21-1 is listed as a pseudogene. The CDR3 runs 20 residues. The CDR3 DNA is TGTGCCAGCAGCAAAAAAGCCCCACGGACAGGGAGGGTATGGAACACTGAAGCTTTCTTT. The encoded protein is CASSKKAPRTGRVWNTEAFF.

This chain connects TRBV7-9 to TRBJ1-4; the match to TRBD1 covers 7 bases. V lost 5 bases and J lost 4; bases outside the gene matches: 4. Germline V gene sequence: CDR1 SEHNR, CDR2 FQNEAQ (reference sequence). The CDR3 is 14 residues long. The CDR3 loop is CASSPGTVNEKLFF. For the CDR3, the DNA is TGTGCCAGCAGCCCCGGGACAGTTAATGAAAAACTGTTTTTT.

The chain joins TRBV4-1 to TRBJ1-2; TRBD1 is a possible D gene (5 bases). The germline gives CDR1 MGHRA, CDR2 YSYEKL. The CDR3 covers 14 residues. Deletions cut 4 bases from V and 5 bases from J, with 14 bases between. The CDR3 loop is CASSLRQPPYGYTF. The CDR3 nucleotides are TGCGCCAGCAGCCTTCGACAGCCCCCTTATGGCTACACCTTC.

The chain combines TRBV4-1 with TRBJ2-3; D is unclear. The CDR3 contains 14 residues. V gave up 2 bases and J gave up 8 bases, with 14 bases separating them. CDR1 MGHRA and CDR2 YSYEKL come from the germline V gene. The CDR3 region has the DNA TGCGCCAGCAGCCAACCATTCGGAGTGGCTACGCAGTATTTT. It codes for CASSQPFGVATQYF.

V usage is TRBV5-4 and J usage is TRBJ1-2, with 7 bases aligning to TRBD1. CDR1 and CDR2 from the germline V gene are SGHNT and YYREEE (reference sequence). CDR3 length: 14 amino acids. Germline trimming cut 5 bases from V and 8 bases from J; bases unmatched to any gene: 12. For the CDR3, the DNA is TGTGCCAGCAGTTCACAGGGGTCCACCTGGGGCTACACCTTC. Encoded protein: CASSSQGSTWGYTF. The whole variable domain, remainder taken from reference TRBV5-4 and TRBJ1-2, is ETGVTQSPTHLIKTRGQQVTLRCSSQSGHNTVSWYQQALGQGPQFIFQYYREEENGRGNFPPRFSGLQFPNYSSELNVNALELDDSALYLCASSSQGSTWGYTFGSGTRLTVV.

Only a few counts were recorded for this clone. This chain joins TRBV27 and TRBJ2-1, with 8 bases fitting TRBD2. This CDR3 spans 15 amino acids. Germline CDR1 and CDR2: MNHEY and SMNVEV (reference sequence). Trimming took 5 bases from V and 11 from J; bases not matched to a gene: 14. CDR3 residues: CASSLPGTRSRQQFF. The DNA of the CDR3 is TGTGCCAGCAGTCTACCGGGGACTAGGAGTCGGCAGCAGTTCTTC.

In nucleotides, the CDR3 is TGTGCCAGCAGTTTATTTGGGGCAGGGCAGGACAATGAGCAGTTCTTC. Translated, it gives CASSLFGAGQDNEQFF. The chain uses TRBV28 and TRBJ2-1, with a weak D call TRBD1 (5 bases). V was trimmed by 1 base and J by 5 bases, leaving 15 bases between them. The CDR3 runs to 16 residues. Germline V lookup: CDR1 MDHEN, CDR2 SYDVKM.

The chain carries TRBV24-1 and TRBJ1-2; a weak D match, TRBD1 (6 bases). Germline-derived CDR1 and CDR2 are KGHDR and SFDVKD. This CDR3 has 13 residues. V lost 5 bases, J lost 4 bases, and 10 bases lay in between. The CDR3 reads CATSAGQSYGYTF. CDR3 in DNA: TGTGCCACCAGTGCCGGACAGAGCTATGGCTACACCTTC.

This clone was recorded once. The rearrangement uses TRBV6-5 and TRBJ2-2; D is undetermined. With 5 bases removed from V and 4 bases from J, the gap between germline ends came to 14 bases. Germline V gene lookup returns CDR1 MNHEY and CDR2 SVGAGI. CDR3 size: 15 residues. The DNA for the CDR3 is TGTGCCAGCAGTCCCAGCGTCTCCTTCACCGGGGAGCTGTTTTTT. This codes for CASSPSVSFTGELFF.

The chain recombines TRBV5-1 with TRBJ1-1; 8 nucleotides line up with TRBD1. V gave up 5 bases and J gave up 1 base; unmatched junction bases: 7. The CDR3 sequence is 15 residues long. Germline loops: CDR1 SGHRS, CDR2 YFSETQ. The CDR3 sequence is CASRISGQANTEAFF. CDR3 nucleotides: TGCGCCAGCAGGATTTCGGGACAGGCGAACACTGAAGCTTTCTTT.

The V gene is TRBV6-6, the J gene TRBJ1-2; 9 nucleotides line up with TRBD1. CDR3 length: 14 amino acids. The V and J ends lost 5 bases and 7 bases, in that order; junction bases with no gene match: 8. Per the germline V gene, CDR1 is MNHNY and CDR2 is SVGAGI (reference sequence). CDR3 bases: TGTGCCAGCAGTCTCCCGGGACAGGGTGCTGGCTACACCTTC. Translation: CASSLPGQGAGYTF.

In the case of this clone: In the same sample, other DNA sequences code for this CDR3. The gene calls are TRBV6-5 and TRBJ2-7, with D possibly TRBD1 on 5 matching bases. CDR3 size: 12 residues. Germline CDR1 MNHEY, CDR2 SVGAGI. The V and J ends lost 7 bases and 0 bases respectively, with 7 bases between them. CDR3 sequence (DNA): TGTGCCAGCAAAGGGGACTCCTACGAGCAGTACTTC. Translated, it gives CASKGDSYEQYF.

The chain combines TRBV4-1 with TRBJ2-2, with no clear D. Trimming removed 4 bases from V and 4 bases from J, with 10 bases in between. The CDR3 is made up of 14 amino acids. The germline V gene encodes CDR1 MGHRA and CDR2 YSYEKL. CDR3 amino acids: CASSPSGFTGELFF. The CDR3 bases are TGCGCCAGCAGCCCTTCCGGGTTCACCGGGGAGCTGTTTTTT.

The chain employs TRBV19 and TRBJ1-1; no definite D call. V lost 5 bases to trimming and J lost 8 bases, with 9 bases between them. Germline V lookup: CDR1 LNHDA, CDR2 SQIVND (reference sequence). CDR3 length: 11 amino acids. This chain's CDR3 is CASSYGREAFF. The CDR3, as DNA: TGTGCCAGTAGTTACGGGAGAGAAGCTTTCTTT.

This chain connects TRBV6-2 or TRBV6-3 to TRBJ1-1; D unresolved. V lost 2 bases and J 2 bases, leaving 18 bases between the germline ends. The V gene's germline CDR1 is MNHEY and CDR2 SVGEGT. This CDR3 is 17 amino acids long. The CDR3 sequence: CASSYVSSGRGNTEAFF. CDR3 in DNA: TGTGCCAGCAGTTACGTCTCGTCTGGACGGGGAAACACTGAAGCTTTCTTT.

V and J are TRBV5-4 and TRBJ2-5; TRBD1 agrees at 10 bases. The germline gives CDR1 SGHNT, CDR2 YYREEE (reference sequence). The CDR3 runs to 14 residues. The ends lost 5 bases at V and 2 bases at J; junction bases unmatched: 3. CDR3 protein: CASRGDRGQETQYF. CDR3 in DNA: TGTGCCAGCAGGGGGGACAGGGGACAAGAGACCCAGTACTTC.

The chain links TRBV6-5 to TRBJ1-2; 7 bases map to TRBD1. There are 14 residues in the CDR3. Germline CDR1 MNHEY, CDR2 SVGAGI. V dropped 7 bases and J dropped 10; count of bases not matched to a gene: 15. The chain's CDR3 is CASTLLADRHDYTF. The CDR3 DNA follows: TGTGCCAGCACCCTCTTGGCGGACAGGCATGACTACACCTTC.

This chain links TRBV5-4 with TRBJ1-1; D uncertain. Trimming cost V 0 bases and J 5 bases, with 14 bases left between them. CDR1 SGHNT and CDR2 YYREEE come from the germline V gene (reference sequence). The CDR3 length is 15 residues. DNA of the CDR3: TGTGCCAGCAGCTTGGGTCACCGCGGCGGTACTGAAGCTTTCTTT. It encodes CASSLGHRGGTEAFF.

The chain carries TRBV10-2 and TRBJ1-4; tentative D call: TRBD1 (6 bases). Germline assignment: CDR1 WSHSY and CDR2 SAAADI. CDR3 length: 13 residues. Trimming took 7 bases from V and 5 from J, leaving 11 bases between them. The CDR3 spells CASKGDGNEKLFF. CDR3 sequence (DNA): TGCGCCAGCAAGGGGGACGGGAATGAAAAACTGTTTTTT.

The rearrangement joins TRBV18 to TRBJ1-2; TRBD1 is a possible D gene (5 bases). In germline, CDR1 is KGHSH, CDR2 LQKENI. CDR3 size: 15 residues. Trimming cost V 6 bases and J 4 bases, with 18 bases left between them. The CDR3 nucleotides are TGTGCCAGCTCGCCCACAGGAGATATGTCCTATGGCTACACCTTC. Its protein product is CASSPTGDMSYGYTF. The whole variable domain, filled in from reference TRBV18 and TRBJ1-2, reads NAGVMQNPRHLVRRRGQEARLRCSPMKGHSHVYWYRQLPEEGLKFMVYLQKENIIDESGMPKERFSAEFPKEGPSILRIQQVVRGDSAAYFCASSPTGDMSYGYTFGSGTRLTVV.

The chain is built from TRBV29-1 and TRBJ1-2; D gene unclear. Per germline, CDR1 SQVTM and CDR2 ANQGSEA. The length of the CDR3 is 14 residues. Trimming removed 5 bases at V and 6 bases at J, with 19 bases between. The DNA for the CDR3 is TGCAGCGTTTCGGCCTGGAGGCCTAAAGATGGCTACACCTTC. Protein sequence: CSVSAWRPKDGYTF.